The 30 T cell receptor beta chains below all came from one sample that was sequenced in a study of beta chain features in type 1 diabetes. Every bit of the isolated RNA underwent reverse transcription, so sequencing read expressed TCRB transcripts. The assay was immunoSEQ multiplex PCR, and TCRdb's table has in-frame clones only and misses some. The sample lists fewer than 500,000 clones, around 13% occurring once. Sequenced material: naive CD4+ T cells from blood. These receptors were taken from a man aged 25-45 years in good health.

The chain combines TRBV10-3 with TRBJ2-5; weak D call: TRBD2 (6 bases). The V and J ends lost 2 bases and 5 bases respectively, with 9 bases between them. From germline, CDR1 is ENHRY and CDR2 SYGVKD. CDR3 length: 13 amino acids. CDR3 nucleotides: TGTGCCATCAGTGAGGGCCTAGCGGAGACCCAGTACTTC. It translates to CAISEGLAETQYF.

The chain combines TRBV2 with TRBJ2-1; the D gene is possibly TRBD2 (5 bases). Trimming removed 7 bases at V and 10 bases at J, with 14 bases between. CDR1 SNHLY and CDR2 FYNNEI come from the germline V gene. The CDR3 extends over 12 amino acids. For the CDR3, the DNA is TGTGCCAGCATCAAGCGGAATAAAGAGCAGTTCTTC. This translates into CASIKRNKEQFF.

The CDR3 sequence: CASSLLAGDIQYF. In DNA, the CDR3 is TGTGCCAGCAGCTTACTAGCGGGAGACATTCAGTACTTC. The rearrangement uses TRBV7-3 and TRBJ2-4; 10 bases agree with TRBD2. The J segment lost 8 bases and the V segment lost 2 bases, leaving 0 bases of the junction unmatched. This CDR3 region has 13 residues. Germline loops: CDR1 SGHTA, CDR2 FQGTGA.

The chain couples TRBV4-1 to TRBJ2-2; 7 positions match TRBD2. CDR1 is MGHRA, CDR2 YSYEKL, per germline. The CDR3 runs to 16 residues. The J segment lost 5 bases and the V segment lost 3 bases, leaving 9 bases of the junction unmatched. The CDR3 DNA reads TGCGCCAGCAGCCACAGTGTGCGGGAGCGTACCGGGGAGCTGTTTTTT. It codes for CASSHSVRERTGELFF.

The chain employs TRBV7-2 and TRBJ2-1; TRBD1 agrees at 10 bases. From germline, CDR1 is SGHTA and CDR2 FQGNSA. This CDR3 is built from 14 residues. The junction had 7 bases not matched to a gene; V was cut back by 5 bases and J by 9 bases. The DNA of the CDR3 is TGTGCCAGCAGCGCCCGGGACAGGGGTCCTGAGCAGTTCTTC. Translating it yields CASSARDRGPEQFF. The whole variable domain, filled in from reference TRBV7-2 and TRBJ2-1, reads GAGVSQSPSNKVTEKGKDVELRCDPISGHTALYWYRQSLGQGLEFLIYFQGNSAPDKSGLPSDRFSAERTGGSVSTLTIQRTQQEDSAVYLCASSARDRGPEQFFGPGTRLTVL.

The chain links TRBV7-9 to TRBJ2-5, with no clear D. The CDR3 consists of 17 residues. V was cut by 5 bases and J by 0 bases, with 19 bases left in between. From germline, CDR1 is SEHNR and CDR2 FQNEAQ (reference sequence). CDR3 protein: CASSPFPLKDHQETQYF. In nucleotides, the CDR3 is TGTGCCAGCAGCCCGTTCCCACTCAAGGACCACCAAGAGACCCAGTACTTC.

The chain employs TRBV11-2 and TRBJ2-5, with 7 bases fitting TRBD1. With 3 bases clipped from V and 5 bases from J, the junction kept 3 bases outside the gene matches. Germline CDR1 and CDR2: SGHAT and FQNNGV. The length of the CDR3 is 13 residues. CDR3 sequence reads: CASSLTGTETQYF. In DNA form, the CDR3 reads TGTGCCAGCAGCTTGACAGGGACGGAGACCCAGTACTTC.

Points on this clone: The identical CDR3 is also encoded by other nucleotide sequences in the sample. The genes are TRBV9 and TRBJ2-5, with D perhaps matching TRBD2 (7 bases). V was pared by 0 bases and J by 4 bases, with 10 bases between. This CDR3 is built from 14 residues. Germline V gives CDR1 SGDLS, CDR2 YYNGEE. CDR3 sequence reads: CASSVAGGLETQYF. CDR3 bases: TGTGCCAGCAGCGTAGCGGGGGGCTTAGAGACCCAGTACTTC.

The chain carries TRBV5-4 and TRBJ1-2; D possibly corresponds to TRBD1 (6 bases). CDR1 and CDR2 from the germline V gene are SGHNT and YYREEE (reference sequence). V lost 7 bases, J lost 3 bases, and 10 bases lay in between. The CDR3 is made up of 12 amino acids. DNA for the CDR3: TGTGCCAGCGGATACAGGGACTATGGCTACACCTTC. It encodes CASGYRDYGYTF.

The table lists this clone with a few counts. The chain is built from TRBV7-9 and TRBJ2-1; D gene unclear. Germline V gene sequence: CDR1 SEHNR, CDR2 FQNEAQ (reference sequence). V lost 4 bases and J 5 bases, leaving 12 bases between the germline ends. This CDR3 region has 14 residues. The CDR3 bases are TGTGCCAGCAGCTCTCATATCAAAGACAATGAGCAGTTCTTC. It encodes CASSSHIKDNEQFF.

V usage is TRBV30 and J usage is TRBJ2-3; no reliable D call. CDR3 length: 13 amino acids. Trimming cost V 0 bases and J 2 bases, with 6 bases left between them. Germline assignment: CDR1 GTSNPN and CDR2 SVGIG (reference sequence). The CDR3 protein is CAWSVRVTDTQYF. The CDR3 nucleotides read TGTGCCTGGAGTGTACGTGTCACAGATACGCAGTATTTT.

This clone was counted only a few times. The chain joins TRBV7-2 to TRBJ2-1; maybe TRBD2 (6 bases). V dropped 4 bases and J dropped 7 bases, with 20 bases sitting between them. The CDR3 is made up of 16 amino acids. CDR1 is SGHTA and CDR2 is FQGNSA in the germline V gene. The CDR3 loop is CASSSGLWSSRNEQFF. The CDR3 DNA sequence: TGTGCCAGCAGCTCGGGACTTTGGTCGTCCCGAAATGAGCAGTTCTTC.

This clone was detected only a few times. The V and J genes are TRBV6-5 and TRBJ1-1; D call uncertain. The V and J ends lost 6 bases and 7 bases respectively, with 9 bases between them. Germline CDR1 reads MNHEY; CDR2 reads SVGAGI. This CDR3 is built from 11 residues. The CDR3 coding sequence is TGTGCCAGCAGCCGTCTGCATGAAGCTTTCTTT. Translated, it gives CASSRLHEAFF.

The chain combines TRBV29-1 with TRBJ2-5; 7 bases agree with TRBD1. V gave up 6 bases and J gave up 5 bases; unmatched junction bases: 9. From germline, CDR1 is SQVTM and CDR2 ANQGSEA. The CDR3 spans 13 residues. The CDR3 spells CSVRDSILETQYF. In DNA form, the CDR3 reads TGCAGCGTCCGGGACAGTATATTGGAGACCCAGTACTTC.

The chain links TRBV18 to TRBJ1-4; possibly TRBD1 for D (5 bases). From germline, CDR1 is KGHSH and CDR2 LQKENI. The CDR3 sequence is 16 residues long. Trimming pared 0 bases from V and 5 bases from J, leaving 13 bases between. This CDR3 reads CASSPPGVIGNEKLFF. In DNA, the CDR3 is TGTGCCAGCTCACCACCAGGGGTTATCGGAAATGAAAAACTGTTTTTT.

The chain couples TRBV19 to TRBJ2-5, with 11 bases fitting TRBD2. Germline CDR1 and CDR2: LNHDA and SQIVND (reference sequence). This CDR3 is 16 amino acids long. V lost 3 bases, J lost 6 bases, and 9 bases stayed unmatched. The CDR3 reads CASSMATSGTSKTQYF. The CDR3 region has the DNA TGTGCCAGTAGTATGGCGACTAGCGGGACGTCAAAGACCCAGTACTTC.

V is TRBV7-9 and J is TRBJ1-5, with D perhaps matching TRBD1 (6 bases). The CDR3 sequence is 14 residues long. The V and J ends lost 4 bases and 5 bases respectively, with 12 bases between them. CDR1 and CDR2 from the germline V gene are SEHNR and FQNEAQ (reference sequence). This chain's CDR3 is CASSSSGVYQPQHF. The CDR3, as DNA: TGTGCCAGCAGCTCGTCAGGGGTTTATCAGCCCCAGCATTTT.

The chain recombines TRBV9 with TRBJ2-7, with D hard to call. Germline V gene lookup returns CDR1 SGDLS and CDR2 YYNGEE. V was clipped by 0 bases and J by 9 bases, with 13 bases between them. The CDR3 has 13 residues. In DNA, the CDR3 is TGTGCCAGCAGCGTAGAAGTGGTACTAAGGCAGTACGTC. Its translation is CASSVEVVLRQYV.

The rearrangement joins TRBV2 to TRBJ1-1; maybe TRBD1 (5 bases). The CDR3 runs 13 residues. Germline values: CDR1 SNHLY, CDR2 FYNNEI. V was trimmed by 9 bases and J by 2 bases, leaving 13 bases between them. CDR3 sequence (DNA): TGTGCCAGTATGGGGCTCGTTAACACTGAAGCTTTCTTT. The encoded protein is CASMGLVNTEAFF.

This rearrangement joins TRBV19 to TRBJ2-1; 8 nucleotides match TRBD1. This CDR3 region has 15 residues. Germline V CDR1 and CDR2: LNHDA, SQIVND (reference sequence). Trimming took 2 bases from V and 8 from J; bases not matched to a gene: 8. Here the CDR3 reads CASSISQGARDEQFF. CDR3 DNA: TGTGCCAGTAGTATAAGCCAGGGGGCGAGGGATGAGCAGTTCTTC.

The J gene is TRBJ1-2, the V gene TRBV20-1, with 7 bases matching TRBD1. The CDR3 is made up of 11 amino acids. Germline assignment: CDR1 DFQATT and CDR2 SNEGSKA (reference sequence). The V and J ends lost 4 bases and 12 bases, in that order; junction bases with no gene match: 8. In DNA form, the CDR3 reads TGCAGTGCTAAGACAGGGCCCAGTCACACCTTC. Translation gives CSAKTGPSHTF.

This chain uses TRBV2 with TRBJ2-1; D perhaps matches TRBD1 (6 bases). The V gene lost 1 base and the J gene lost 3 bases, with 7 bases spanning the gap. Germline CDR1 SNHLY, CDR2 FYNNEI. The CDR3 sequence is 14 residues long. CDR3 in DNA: TGTGCCAGCAGTGAAGAACAGGGCTACAATGAGCAGTTCTTC. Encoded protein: CASSEEQGYNEQFF.

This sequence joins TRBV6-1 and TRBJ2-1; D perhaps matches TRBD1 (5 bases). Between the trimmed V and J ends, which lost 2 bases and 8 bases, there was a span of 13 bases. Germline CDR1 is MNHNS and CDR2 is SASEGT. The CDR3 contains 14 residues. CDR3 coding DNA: TGTGCCAGCAGTGAAATGGGGCTCACCCATGAGCAGTTCTTC. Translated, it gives CASSEMGLTHEQFF.

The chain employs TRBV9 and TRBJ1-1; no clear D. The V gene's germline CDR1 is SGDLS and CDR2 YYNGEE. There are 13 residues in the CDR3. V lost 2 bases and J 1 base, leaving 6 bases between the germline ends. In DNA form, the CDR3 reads TGTGCCAGCAGCGTTCATGCGAACACTGAAGCTTTCTTT. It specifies CASSVHANTEAFF.

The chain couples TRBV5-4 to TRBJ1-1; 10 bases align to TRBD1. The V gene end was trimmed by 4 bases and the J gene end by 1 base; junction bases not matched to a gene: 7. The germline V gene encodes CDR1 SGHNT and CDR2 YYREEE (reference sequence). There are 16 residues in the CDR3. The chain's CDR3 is CASSPRQGAGNTEAFF. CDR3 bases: TGTGCCAGCAGCCCTAGACAGGGGGCCGGGAACACTGAAGCTTTCTTT. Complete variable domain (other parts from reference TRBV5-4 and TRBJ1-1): ETGVTQSPTHLIKTRGQQVTLRCSSQSGHNTVSWYQQALGQGPQFIFQYYREEENGRGNFPPRFSGLQFPNYSSELNVNALELDDSALYLCASSPRQGAGNTEAFFGQGTRLTVV.

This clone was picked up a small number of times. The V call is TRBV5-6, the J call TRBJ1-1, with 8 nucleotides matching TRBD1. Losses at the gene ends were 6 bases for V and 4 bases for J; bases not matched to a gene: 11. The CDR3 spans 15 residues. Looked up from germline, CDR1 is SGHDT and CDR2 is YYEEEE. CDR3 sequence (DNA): TGTGCCAGCATGGGCAGGGGGCAGGTAGGCACTGAAGCTTTCTTT. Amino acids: CASMGRGQVGTEAFF.

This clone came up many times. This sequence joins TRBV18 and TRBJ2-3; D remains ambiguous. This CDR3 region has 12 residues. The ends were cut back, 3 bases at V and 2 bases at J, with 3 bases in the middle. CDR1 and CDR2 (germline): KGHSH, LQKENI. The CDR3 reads CASSPFTDTQYF. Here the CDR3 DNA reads TGTGCCAGCTCACCTTTCACAGATACGCAGTATTTT.

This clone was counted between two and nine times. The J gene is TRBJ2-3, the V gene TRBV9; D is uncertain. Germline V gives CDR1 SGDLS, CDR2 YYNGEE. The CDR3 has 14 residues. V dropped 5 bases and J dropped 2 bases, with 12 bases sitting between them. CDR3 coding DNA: TGTGCCAGCAGTAGCCAATCCTCCACAGATACGCAGTATTTT. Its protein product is CASSSQSSTDTQYF. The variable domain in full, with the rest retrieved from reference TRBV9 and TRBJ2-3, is DSGVTQTPKHLITATGQRVTLRCSPRSGDLSVYWYQQSLDQGLQFLIQYYNGEERAKGNILERFSAQQFPDLHSELNLSSLELGDSALYFCASSSQSSTDTQYFGPGTRLTVL.

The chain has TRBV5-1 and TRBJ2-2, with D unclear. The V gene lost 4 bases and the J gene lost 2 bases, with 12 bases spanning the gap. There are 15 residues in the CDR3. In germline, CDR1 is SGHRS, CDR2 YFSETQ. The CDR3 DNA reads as TGCGCCAGCAGCCGAGACGGTCATAACACCGGGGAGCTGTTTTTT. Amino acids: CASSRDGHNTGELFF.

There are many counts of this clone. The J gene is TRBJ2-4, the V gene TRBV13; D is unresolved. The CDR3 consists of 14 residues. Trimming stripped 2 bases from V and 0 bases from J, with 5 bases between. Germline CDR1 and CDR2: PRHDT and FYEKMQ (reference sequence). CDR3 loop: CASSLRIAKNIQYF. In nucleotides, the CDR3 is TGTGCCAGCAGCTTACGAATAGCCAAAAACATTCAGTACTTC.